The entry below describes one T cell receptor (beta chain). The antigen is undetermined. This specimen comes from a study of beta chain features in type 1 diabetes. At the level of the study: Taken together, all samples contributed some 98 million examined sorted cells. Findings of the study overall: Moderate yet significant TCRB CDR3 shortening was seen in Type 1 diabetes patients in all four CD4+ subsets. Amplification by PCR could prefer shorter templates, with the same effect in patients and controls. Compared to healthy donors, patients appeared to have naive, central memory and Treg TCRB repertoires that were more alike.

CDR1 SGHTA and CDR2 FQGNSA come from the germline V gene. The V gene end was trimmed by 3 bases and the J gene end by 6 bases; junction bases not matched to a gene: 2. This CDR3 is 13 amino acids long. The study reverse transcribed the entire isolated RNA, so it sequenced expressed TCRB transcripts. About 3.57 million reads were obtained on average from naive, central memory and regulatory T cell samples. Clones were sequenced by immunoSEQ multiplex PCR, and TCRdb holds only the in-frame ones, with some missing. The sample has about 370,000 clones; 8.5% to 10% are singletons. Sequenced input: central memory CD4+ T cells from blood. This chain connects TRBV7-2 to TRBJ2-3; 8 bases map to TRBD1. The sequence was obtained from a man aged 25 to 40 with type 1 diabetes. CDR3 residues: CASSFDRGDTQYF. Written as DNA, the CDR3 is TGTGCCAGCAGCTTTGACAGGGGTGATACGCAGTATTTT.